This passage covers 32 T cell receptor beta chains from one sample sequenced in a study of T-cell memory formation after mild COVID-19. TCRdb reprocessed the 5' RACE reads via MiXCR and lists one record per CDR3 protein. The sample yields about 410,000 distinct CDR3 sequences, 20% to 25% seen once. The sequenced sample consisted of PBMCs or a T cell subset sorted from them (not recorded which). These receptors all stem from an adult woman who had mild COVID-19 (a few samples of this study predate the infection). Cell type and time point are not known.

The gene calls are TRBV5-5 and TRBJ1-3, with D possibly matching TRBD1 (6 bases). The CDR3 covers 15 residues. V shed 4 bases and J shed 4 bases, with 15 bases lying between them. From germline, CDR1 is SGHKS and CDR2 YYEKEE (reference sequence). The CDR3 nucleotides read TGTGCCAGCAGCCCCGCGGGGGCAGGGGGAAACACCATATATTTT. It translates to CASSPAGAGGNTIYF. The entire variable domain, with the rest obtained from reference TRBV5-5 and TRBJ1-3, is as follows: DAGVTQSPTHLIKTRGQQVTLRCSPISGHKSVSWYQQVLGQGPQFIFQYYEKEERGRGNFPDRFSARQFPNYSSELNVNALLLGDSALYLCASSPAGAGGNTIYFGEGSWLTVV.

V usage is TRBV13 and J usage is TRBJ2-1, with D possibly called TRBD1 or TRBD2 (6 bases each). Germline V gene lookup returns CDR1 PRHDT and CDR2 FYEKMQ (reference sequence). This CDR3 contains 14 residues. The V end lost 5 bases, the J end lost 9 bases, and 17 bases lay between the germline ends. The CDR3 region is CASSPQGTLGEQFF. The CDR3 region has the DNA TGTGCCAGCAGCCCGCAGGGGACTCTGGGTGAGCAGTTCTTC.

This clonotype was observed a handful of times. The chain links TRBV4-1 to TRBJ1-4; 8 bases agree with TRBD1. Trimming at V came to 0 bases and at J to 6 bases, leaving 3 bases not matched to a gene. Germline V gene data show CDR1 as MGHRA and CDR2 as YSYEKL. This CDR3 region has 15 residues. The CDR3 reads CASSQEPGGDEKLFF. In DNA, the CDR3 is TGCGCCAGCAGCCAAGAGCCAGGGGGCGATGAAAAACTGTTTTTT.

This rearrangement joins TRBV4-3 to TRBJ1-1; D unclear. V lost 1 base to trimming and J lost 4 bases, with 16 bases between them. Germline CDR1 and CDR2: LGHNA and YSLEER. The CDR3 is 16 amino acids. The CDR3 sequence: CASSQARVSRSTEAFF. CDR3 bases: TGCGCCAGCAGCCAAGCCAGAGTCTCCAGGTCCACTGAAGCTTTCTTT.

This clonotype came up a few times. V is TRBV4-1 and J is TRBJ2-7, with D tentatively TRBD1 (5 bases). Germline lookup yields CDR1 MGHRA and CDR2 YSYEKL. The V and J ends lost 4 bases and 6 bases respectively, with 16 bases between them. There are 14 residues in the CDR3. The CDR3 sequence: CASSPDITGSEQYF. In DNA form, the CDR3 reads TGCGCCAGCAGCCCAGATATAACAGGATCCGAGCAGTACTTC.

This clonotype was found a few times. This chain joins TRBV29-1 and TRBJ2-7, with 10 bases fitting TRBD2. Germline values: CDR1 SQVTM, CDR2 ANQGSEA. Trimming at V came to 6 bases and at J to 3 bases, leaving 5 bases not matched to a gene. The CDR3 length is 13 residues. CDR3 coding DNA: TGCAGCGTCTCCGGGACTAGCGACTACGAGCAGTACTTC. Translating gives CSVSGTSDYEQYF.

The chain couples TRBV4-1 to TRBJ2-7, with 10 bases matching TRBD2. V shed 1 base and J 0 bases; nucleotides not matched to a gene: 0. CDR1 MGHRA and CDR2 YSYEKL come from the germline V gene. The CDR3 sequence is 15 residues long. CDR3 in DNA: TGCGCCAGCAGCCAAGCTAGCGGGGGCTCCTACGAGCAGTACTTC. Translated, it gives CASSQASGGSYEQYF.

CDR3 protein: CASSRLIAGGLDTQYF. CDR3 nucleotides: TGTGCCAGCAGCCGACTGATAGCGGGAGGGCTGGATACGCAGTATTTT. This chain connects TRBV7-9 to TRBJ2-3, with 11 nucleotides matching TRBD2. The CDR3 is made up of 16 amino acids. The V and J ends lost 5 bases and 6 bases, in that order; junction bases with no gene match: 10. CDR1 is SEHNR, CDR2 FQNEAQ, per germline (reference sequence).

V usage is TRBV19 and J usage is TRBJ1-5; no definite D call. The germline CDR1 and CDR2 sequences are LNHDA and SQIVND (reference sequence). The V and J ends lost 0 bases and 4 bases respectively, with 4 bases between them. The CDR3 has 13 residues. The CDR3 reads CASSIESNQPQHF. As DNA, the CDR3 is TGTGCCAGTAGTATAGAAAGTAATCAGCCCCAGCATTTT.

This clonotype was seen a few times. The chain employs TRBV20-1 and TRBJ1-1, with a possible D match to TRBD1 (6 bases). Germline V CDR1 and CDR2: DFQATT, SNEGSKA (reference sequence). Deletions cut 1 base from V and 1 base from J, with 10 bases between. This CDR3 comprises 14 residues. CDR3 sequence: CSARGGGPNTEAFF. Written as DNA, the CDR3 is TGCAGTGCTAGAGGCGGGGGGCCGAACACTGAAGCTTTCTTT.

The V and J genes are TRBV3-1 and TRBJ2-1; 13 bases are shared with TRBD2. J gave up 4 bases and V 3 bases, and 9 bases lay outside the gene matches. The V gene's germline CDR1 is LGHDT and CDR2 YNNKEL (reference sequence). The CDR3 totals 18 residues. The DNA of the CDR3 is TGTGCCAGCAGCCAGCGGCGACTAGCGGGGGGAAAATACAATGAGCAGTTCTTC. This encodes CASSQRRLAGGKYNEQFF.

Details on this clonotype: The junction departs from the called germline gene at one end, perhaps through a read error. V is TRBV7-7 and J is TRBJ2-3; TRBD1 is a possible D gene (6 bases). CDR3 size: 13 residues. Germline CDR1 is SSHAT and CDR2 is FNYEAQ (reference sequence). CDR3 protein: CASSRRQADTQYF. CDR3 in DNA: TGTGCTAGCAGCCGCAGACAGGCAGATACGCAGTATTTT.

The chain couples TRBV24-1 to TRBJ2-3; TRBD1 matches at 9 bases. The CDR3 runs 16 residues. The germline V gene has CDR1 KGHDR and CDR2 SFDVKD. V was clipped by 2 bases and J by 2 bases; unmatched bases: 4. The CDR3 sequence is CATSDWGQGYTDTQYF. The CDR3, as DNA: TGTGCCACCAGTGATTGGGGACAGGGATACACAGATACGCAGTATTTT.

CDR3 bases: TGCGCCAGCAGCGGACTCGGACTGGACGAAGAGACCCAGTACTTC. Translated: CASSGLGLDEETQYF. The chain links TRBV5-1 to TRBJ2-5, with D tentatively TRBD2 (5 bases). Germline-derived CDR1 and CDR2 are SGHRS and YFSETQ. The V end was cut by 4 bases, the J end by 3 bases, with 16 bases between. This CDR3 contains 15 residues.

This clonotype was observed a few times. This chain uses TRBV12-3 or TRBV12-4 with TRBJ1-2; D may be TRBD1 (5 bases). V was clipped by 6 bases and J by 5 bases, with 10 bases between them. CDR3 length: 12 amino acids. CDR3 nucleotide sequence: TGTGCCAGCAGCAGGGAAGGATATGGCTACACCTTC. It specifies CASSREGYGYTF.

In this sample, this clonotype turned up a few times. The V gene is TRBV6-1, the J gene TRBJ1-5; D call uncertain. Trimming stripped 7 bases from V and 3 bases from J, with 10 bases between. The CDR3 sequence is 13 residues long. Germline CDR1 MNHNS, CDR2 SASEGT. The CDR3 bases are TGTGCCAGCATTCGAAGCTTCAATCAGCCCCAGCATTTT. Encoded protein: CASIRSFNQPQHF.

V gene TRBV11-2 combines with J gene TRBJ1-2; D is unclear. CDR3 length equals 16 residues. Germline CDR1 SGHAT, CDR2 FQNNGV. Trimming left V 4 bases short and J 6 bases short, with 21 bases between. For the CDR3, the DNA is TGTGCCAGCAGCTCCACTTTCCTACCGGGGATTGATGGCTACACCTTC. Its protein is CASSSTFLPGIDGYTF. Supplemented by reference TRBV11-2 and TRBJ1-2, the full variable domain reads EAGVAQSPRYKIIEKRQSVAFWCNPISGHATLYWYQQILGQGPKLLIQFQNNGVVDDSQLPKDRFSAERLKGVDSTLKIQPAKLEDSAVYLCASSSTFLPGIDGYTFGSGTRLTVV.

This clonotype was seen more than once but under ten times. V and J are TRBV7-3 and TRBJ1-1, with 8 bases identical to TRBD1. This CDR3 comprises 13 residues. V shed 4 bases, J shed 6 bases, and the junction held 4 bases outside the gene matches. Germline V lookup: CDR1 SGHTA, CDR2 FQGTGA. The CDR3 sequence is CASSSDRVAEAFF. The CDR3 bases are TGTGCCAGCAGCTCGGACAGGGTTGCTGAAGCTTTCTTT.

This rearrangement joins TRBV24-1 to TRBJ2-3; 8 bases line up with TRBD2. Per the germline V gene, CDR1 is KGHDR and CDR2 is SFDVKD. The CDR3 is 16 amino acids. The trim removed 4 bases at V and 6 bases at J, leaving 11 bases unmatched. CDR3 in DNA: TGTGCCACCAGTGACCCCGGGACTAGAGATGGCGATACGCAGTATTTT. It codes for CATSDPGTRDGDTQYF.

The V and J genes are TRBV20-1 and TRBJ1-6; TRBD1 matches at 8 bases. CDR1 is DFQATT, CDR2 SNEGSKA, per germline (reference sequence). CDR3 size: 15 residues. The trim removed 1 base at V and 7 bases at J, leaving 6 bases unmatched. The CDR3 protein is CSARGQTGVNSPLHF. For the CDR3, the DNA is TGCAGTGCTAGAGGACAGACAGGGGTCAATTCACCCCTCCACTTT.

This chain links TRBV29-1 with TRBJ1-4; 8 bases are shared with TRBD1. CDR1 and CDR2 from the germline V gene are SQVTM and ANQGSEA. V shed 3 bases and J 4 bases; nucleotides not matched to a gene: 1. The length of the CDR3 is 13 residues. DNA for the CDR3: TGCAGCGTTGACGGACAGGGTAATGAAAAACTGTTTTTT. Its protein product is CSVDGQGNEKLFF.

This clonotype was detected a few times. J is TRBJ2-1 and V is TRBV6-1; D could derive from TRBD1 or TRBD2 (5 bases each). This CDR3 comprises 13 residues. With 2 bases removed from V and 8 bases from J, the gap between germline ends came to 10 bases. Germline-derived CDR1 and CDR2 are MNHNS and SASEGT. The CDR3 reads CASSEQGDYEQFF. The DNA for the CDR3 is TGTGCCAGCAGTGAACAGGGAGACTATGAGCAGTTCTTC.

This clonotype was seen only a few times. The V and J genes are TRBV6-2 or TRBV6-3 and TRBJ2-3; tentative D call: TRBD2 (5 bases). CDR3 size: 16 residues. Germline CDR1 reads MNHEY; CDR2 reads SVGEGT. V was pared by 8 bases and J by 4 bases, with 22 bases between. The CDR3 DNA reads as TGTGCCAGCGCGTGGGAGACTCCGAGTAGGGCAGATACGCAGTATTTT. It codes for CASAWETPSRADTQYF.

The DNA of the CDR3 is TGCAGCGACCACCCCATAGGGAGTTCCACCTACGAGCAGTACTTC. This gives the protein CSDHPIGSSTYEQYF. The rearrangement uses TRBV29-1 and TRBJ2-7; D possibly corresponds to TRBD2 (5 bases). Germline-derived CDR1 and CDR2 are SQVTM and ANQGSEA. The CDR3 extends over 15 amino acids. V was trimmed by 7 bases and J by 2 bases, leaving 21 bases between them.

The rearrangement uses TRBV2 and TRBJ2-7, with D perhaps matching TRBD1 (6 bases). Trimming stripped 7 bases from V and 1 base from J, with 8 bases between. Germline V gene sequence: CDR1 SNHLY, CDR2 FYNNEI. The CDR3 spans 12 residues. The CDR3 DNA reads TGTGCCAGCACCGGACAGTCCTACGAGCAGTACTTC. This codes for CASTGQSYEQYF. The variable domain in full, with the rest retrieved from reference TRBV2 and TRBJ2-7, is EPEVTQTPSHQVTQMGQEVILRCVPISNHLYFYWYRQILGQKVEFLVSFYNNEISEKSEIFDDQFSVERPDGSNFTLKIRSTKLEDSAMYFCASTGQSYEQYFGPGTRLTVT.

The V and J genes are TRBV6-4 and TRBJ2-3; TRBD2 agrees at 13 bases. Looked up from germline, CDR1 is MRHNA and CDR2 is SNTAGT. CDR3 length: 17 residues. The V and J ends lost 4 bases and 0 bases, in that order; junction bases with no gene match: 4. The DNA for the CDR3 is TGTGCCAGCAGTGGGACTAGCGGGAGCCAAAGCACAGATACGCAGTATTTT. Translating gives CASSGTSGSQSTDTQYF.

Here the CDR3 reads CATEWGSGEQFF. In nucleotides, the CDR3 is TGTGCCACGGAATGGGGGTCGGGTGAGCAGTTCTTC. The V gene is TRBV24-1, the J gene TRBJ2-1, with D tentatively TRBD1 or TRBD2 (5 bases each). This CDR3 is 12 amino acids long. Germline values: CDR1 KGHDR, CDR2 SFDVKD. Deletions cut 10 bases from V and 9 bases from J, with 15 bases between.

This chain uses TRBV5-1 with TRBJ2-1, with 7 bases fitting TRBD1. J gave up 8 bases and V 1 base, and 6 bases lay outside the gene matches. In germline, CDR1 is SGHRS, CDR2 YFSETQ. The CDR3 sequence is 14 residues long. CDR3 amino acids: CASSLLQGRYEQFF. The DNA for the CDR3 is TGCGCCAGCAGCTTGTTACAGGGGCGGTATGAGCAGTTCTTC.

CDR3 sequence: CASSIHDRVDTEAFF. CDR3 DNA: TGCGCCAGCAGCATCCATGACAGGGTAGACACTGAAGCTTTCTTT. The genes are TRBV5-1 and TRBJ1-1, with 7 bases identical to TRBD1. This CDR3 has 15 residues. J was trimmed by 3 bases and V by 4 bases; bases with no gene match: 9. The germline CDR1 and CDR2 sequences are SGHRS and YFSETQ.

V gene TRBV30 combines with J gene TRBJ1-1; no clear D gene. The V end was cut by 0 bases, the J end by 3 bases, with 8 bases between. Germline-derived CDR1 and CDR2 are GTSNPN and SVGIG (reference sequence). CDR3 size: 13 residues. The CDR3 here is CAWSVLFDTEAFF. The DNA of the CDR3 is TGTGCCTGGAGTGTATTATTCGACACTGAAGCTTTCTTT.

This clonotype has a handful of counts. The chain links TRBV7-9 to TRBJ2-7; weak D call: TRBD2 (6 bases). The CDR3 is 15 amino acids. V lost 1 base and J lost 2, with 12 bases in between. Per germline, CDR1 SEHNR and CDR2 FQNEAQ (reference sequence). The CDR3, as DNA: TGTGCCAGCAGCTTAGTTCCGGGAGTGGCCTACGAGCAGTACTTC. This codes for CASSLVPGVAYEQYF.

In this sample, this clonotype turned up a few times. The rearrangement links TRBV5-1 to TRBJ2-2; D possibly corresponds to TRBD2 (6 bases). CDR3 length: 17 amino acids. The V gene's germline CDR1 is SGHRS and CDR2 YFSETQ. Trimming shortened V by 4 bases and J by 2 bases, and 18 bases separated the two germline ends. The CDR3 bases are TGCGCCAGCAGCGACCGCCCCATCGGGGGTAACACCGGGGAGCTGTTTTTT. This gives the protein CASSDRPIGGNTGELFF.